The rows below give T cell receptor beta chains drawn from one sample of a study of T cells in Graves' hyperthyroidism and ophthalmopathy. In TCRdb, the multiplex PCR reads were re-called with MiXCR into one record per CDR3 protein. The sample records around 600,000 distinct CDR3 sequences, 14% being singletons. The sequencing input was blood. All receptors derive from a woman aged 45-60 years with Graves' ophthalmopathy. Each CDR3 is given with its conserved first and last residue. Fields, in order: CDR3 protein, J gene, D gene, V gene. A D gene is named only where the DNA matches it firmly.

CASRSNSGSFYEQYF | TRBJ2-7 | TRBD2 | TRBV5-1
CASSLALTGGASPNTEAFF | TRBJ1-1 | TRBD1 | TRBV7-9
CAISWASGRDEQFF | TRBJ2-1 | TRBD2 | TRBV10-3
CASRDRELGNTIYF | TRBJ1-3 | TRBD1 | TRBV12-3/TRBV12-4
CASSWDRSNQPQHF | TRBJ1-5 | TRBD1 | TRBV30
CASSLRSVLVWGNQPQHF | TRBJ1-5 | NA | TRBV28
CASPGTGGINEQFF | TRBJ2-1 | TRBD1 | TRBV27
CASSPLKELAGGPTDTQYF | TRBJ2-3 | TRBD2 | TRBV5-1
CASSLETGVWLYEQYF | TRBJ2-7 | NA | TRBV5-1
CVSSAGLAVYNEQFF | TRBJ2-1 | TRBD2 | TRBV3-1
CASRGTYLNTEAFF | TRBJ1-1 | NA | TRBV2
CASSGRTGVDYGYTF | TRBJ1-2 | TRBD1 | TRBV9
CASRGGLHNEQFF | TRBJ2-1 | NA | TRBV7-9
CASSSPGYTF | TRBJ1-2 | NA | TRBV28
CASSRAGPVTGELFF | TRBJ2-2 | NA | TRBV5-1
CASSLVAGANIQYF | TRBJ2-4 | TRBD2 | TRBV7-8
CAWSVAGQYNYGYTF | TRBJ1-2 | TRBD1 | TRBV30
CSAPGTGGYEQYF | TRBJ2-7 | TRBD1 | TRBV20-1
CASRRTGLAGGTEPEKITDTQYF | TRBJ2-3 | TRBD2 | TRBV28
CASSYSIPRATILYEQYF | TRBJ2-7 | NA | TRBV6-5
CASSSPYRSSYEQYF | TRBJ2-7 | NA | TRBV6-1
CASRWDRGHLRLLGANVLTF | TRBJ2-6 | TRBD1 | TRBV7-2
CASSLGGTGASTDTQYF | TRBJ2-3 | TRBD1 | TRBV11-3
CSATGTSTYEQYF | TRBJ2-7 | TRBD2 | TRBV20-1
CSARDRTEAGRPYEQYF | TRBJ2-7 | NA | TRBV20-1
CASSVAGGSLEDEQYF | TRBJ2-7 | NA | TRBV9
CASSPNHRGSTEAFF | TRBJ1-1 | TRBD1 | TRBV28
CASSQGLAEGYEQFF | TRBJ2-1 | TRBD2 | TRBV5-1
CASGFSAGQNTEAFF | TRBJ1-1 | NA | TRBV12-3/TRBV12-4
CASSTQGDTEAFF | TRBJ1-1 | TRBD1 | TRBV2
CASTPYGTGVYEQYF | TRBJ2-7 | TRBD1 | TRBV6-2/TRBV6-3
CASSSGTSKPTDTQYF | TRBJ2-3 | TRBD2 | TRBV5-4
CATSRGGRAGIEAFF | TRBJ1-1 | NA | TRBV15
CASIGRAYTEAFF | TRBJ1-1 | NA | TRBV7-9
CASSDGDRGSSLAKNIQYF | TRBJ2-4 | TRBD1 | TRBV10-2
CASSLAARQFF | TRBJ2-1 | NA | TRBV7-9
CASRHTGGPDTQYF | TRBJ2-3 | TRBD1 | TRBV7-9
CATGQGVGQPQHF | TRBJ1-5 | TRBD1 | TRBV24-1
CSVKRGSIPAFF | TRBJ1-1 | NA | TRBV29-1
CASSYYPPREPGTGRGSGNTIYF | TRBJ1-3 | TRBD1 | TRBV6-2/TRBV6-3
CASSAGQGDTDTQYF | TRBJ2-3 | TRBD1 | TRBV5-6
CASTLIPGNTEAFF | TRBJ1-1 | NA | TRBV5-1
CASSFTANTEAFF | TRBJ1-1 | NA | TRBV5-1
CASRPGGGGSNQPQHF | TRBJ1-5 | NA | TRBV19
CASSLSAGPDTQYF | TRBJ2-3 | NA | TRBV27
CASILEPGGSYEQYF | TRBJ2-7 | NA | TRBV5-5
CASSGLAGALGELFF | TRBJ2-2 | TRBD2 | TRBV7-9
CSANNIHGTGELFF | TRBJ2-2 | NA | TRBV20-1
CAWEGQGRGEQFF | TRBJ2-1 | TRBD1 | TRBV30
CATSDHRVPYEQYF | TRBJ2-7 | NA | TRBV24-1
CASSFGSNSPLHF | TRBJ1-6 | NA | TRBV7-6
CASTITSGSYNEQFF | TRBJ2-1 | TRBD2 | TRBV7-6
CASSPLGTGAYGYTF | TRBJ1-2 | TRBD1 | TRBV28
CASSRTGLAYNEQFF | TRBJ2-1 | TRBD2 | TRBV5-5
CASSYPYRTGELFF | TRBJ2-2 | NA | TRBV6-5
CASSEVGLGEQFF | TRBJ2-1 | NA | TRBV2
CSARKTSGIFYNEQFF | TRBJ2-1 | TRBD2 | TRBV20-1
CASSATSGRASYNEQFF | TRBJ2-1 | TRBD2 | TRBV7-9
CASSYPGHGTEAFF | TRBJ1-1 | NA | TRBV6-2/TRBV6-3